Given below is one T cell receptor (beta chain) in context. The target antigen is unknown. This record belongs to a study of cytomegalovirus exposure and HLA in healthy donors. The primer mix had 60 Vbeta and 13 Jbeta primers. Produced via immunoSEQ multiplex PCR; TCRdb's table is partial and in-frame only. The repertoire holds fewer than 200,000 clones, about 68% seen once, with approximately 2.3% in the top ten. Findings and limits, study-wide: Common viral pathogens (according to a later analysis) appeared linked to several of the most significant clusters. DRB1 showed the most TCR associations and HLA-C the fewest in a later analysis, as rates varied by HLA locus. A later analysis linked a missense variant in DCLRE1C to the trimming of TCR beta V and J genes. Prediction of most subjects' HLA-A and HLA-B alleles by TCR beta sequences was reportedly accurate.

Sequencing input: PBMCs. This receptor was obtained from a female donor in good health and CMV-seronegative.

CDR3 sequence reads: CASSTRDTHITGNTIYF. The CDR3 bases are TGTGCCAGTAGCACCCGGGACACCCATATCACTGGAAACACCATATATTTT. The chain recombines TRBV19 with TRBJ1-3; maybe TRBD1 (6 bases). The germline V and J ends were trimmed by 6 bases and 2 bases, with 20 bases remaining between them. CDR1 and CDR2 (germline): LNHDA, SQIVND (reference sequence). This CDR3 spans 17 amino acids.